This entry features one T cell receptor (delta chain) sequence. This probably arose from a read error, given a far larger clone one base away. The sample has other DNA sequences that encode this CDR3 too. These data belong to a study of γδ T cells in repeated Plasmodium falciparum infection. Across the whole study: Each infection was followed by sampling at 21 days, plus baseline and some pre-infection draws.

There are 21 residues in the CDR3. Per the germline V gene, CDR1 is GEAIGNYY and CDR2 is EKD. Bulk repertoires came from Vgamma9/Vdelta2+ or Vdelta2-negative gammadelta T cells flow-sorted from PBMC. TCRdb reapplied CATT to the multiplex PCR reads. The sample yields 75,000 to 100,000 delta-chain clones, about 1.5% seen once. Sequencing was carried out using gamma-delta T cells from blood. The rearrangement links TRDV2 to TRDJ1; TRDD3 agrees at 11 bases. The J gene is absent in TCRdb and was assigned here via DNA matching to germline. This TCR was sampled from a pool of human donors (malaria-infected and uninfected, not separated). CDR3 loop: CACDTASPLGDTSSCTDKLIF. DNA of the CDR3: TGTGCCTGCGACACCGCAAGCCCCTTGGGGGATACGAGCTCGTGCACCGATAAACTCATCTTT.